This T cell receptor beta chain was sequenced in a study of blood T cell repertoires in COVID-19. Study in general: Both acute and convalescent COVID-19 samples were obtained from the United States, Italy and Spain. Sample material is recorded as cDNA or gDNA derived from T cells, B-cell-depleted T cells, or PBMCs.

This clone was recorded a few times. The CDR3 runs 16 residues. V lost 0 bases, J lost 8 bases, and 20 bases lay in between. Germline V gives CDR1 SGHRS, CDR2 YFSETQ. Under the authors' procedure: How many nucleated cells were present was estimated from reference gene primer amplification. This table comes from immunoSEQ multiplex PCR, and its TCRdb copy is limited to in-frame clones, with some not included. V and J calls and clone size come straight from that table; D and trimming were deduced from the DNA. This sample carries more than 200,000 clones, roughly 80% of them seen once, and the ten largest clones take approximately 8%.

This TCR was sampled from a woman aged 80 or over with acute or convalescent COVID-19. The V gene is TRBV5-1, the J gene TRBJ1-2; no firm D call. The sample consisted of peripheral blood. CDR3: CASSLDRFSGVGGYTF. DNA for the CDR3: TGCGCCAGCAGCTTGGATCGCTTCTCCGGGGTAGGCGGCTACACCTTC.